These 5 T cell receptor beta chains originate from one sample sequenced in a study of blood T cell repertoires in COVID-19. Sequenced by immunoSEQ multiplex PCR; TCRdb stores in-frame clones only, minus some. The sample shows about 140,000 clones, 65% to 85% of them seen only once. The sample comprised peripheral blood. The receptors shown here come from a human donor in a cohort sampled during active COVID-19.

The gene calls are TRBV5-1 and TRBJ1-6; D remains unclear. There are 14 residues in the CDR3. Trimming took off 6 bases at V and 8 bases at J, with 15 bases between the two ends. From germline, CDR1 is SGHRS and CDR2 YFSETQ. CDR3 region: CASTPSPGDSPLHF. DNA of the CDR3: TGCGCCAGCACCCCTTCCCCGGGAGATTCACCCCTCCACTTT.

The rearrangement joins TRBV7-9 to TRBJ2-6; D unresolved. Germline lookup yields CDR1 SEHNR and CDR2 FQNEAQ (reference sequence). The CDR3 loop spans 15 amino acids. Trimming left V 1 base short and J 0 bases short, with 4 bases between. In DNA, the CDR3 is TGTGCCAGCAGCTTAGTACTCTCTGGGGCCAACGTCCTGACTTTC. Its translation is CASSLVLSGANVLTF. Drawing the rest from reference TRBV7-9 and TRBJ2-6, the complete variable domain is DTGVSQNPRHKITKRGQNVTFRCDPISEHNRLYWYRQTLGQGPEFLTYFQNEAQLEKSRLLSDRFSAERPKGSFSTLEIQRTEQGDSAMYLCASSLVLSGANVLTFGAGSRLTVL.

The genes are TRBV7-2 and TRBJ2-5, with 9 positions matching TRBD2. The CDR3 is made up of 16 amino acids. Germline CDR1 SGHTA, CDR2 FQGNSA. V lost 1 base and J lost 2; bases outside the gene matches: 5. CDR3: CASSLGSSGGQETQYF. CDR3 bases: TGTGCCAGCAGCTTAGGTAGTAGCGGGGGACAAGAGACCCAGTACTTC.

The chain carries TRBV7-2 and TRBJ2-4; TRBD2 might be the D (6 bases). Germline CDR1 and CDR2: SGHTA and FQGNSA. This CDR3 has 15 amino acids. V was shortened by 6 bases and J by 6 bases, with 18 bases between the two germline ends. CDR3 DNA sequence: TGTGCCAGCAGGCCCCCCGGGGGTTTAGGAAACATTCAGTACTTC. Translating it yields CASRPPGGLGNIQYF.

Concerning this clone itself: This CDR3 is also generated by other DNA sequences in the sample. The rearrangement uses TRBV10-3 and TRBJ1-6; a possible D gene is TRBD1 (6 bases). Trimming removed 3 bases from V and 2 bases from J, with 8 bases in between. Germline assignment: CDR1 ENHRY and CDR2 SYGVKD. The CDR3 spans 15 residues. CDR3 nucleotides: TGTGCCATCAGTGACAGGGGTCCCTATAATTCACCCCTCCACTTT. Translated, it gives CAISDRGPYNSPLHF.